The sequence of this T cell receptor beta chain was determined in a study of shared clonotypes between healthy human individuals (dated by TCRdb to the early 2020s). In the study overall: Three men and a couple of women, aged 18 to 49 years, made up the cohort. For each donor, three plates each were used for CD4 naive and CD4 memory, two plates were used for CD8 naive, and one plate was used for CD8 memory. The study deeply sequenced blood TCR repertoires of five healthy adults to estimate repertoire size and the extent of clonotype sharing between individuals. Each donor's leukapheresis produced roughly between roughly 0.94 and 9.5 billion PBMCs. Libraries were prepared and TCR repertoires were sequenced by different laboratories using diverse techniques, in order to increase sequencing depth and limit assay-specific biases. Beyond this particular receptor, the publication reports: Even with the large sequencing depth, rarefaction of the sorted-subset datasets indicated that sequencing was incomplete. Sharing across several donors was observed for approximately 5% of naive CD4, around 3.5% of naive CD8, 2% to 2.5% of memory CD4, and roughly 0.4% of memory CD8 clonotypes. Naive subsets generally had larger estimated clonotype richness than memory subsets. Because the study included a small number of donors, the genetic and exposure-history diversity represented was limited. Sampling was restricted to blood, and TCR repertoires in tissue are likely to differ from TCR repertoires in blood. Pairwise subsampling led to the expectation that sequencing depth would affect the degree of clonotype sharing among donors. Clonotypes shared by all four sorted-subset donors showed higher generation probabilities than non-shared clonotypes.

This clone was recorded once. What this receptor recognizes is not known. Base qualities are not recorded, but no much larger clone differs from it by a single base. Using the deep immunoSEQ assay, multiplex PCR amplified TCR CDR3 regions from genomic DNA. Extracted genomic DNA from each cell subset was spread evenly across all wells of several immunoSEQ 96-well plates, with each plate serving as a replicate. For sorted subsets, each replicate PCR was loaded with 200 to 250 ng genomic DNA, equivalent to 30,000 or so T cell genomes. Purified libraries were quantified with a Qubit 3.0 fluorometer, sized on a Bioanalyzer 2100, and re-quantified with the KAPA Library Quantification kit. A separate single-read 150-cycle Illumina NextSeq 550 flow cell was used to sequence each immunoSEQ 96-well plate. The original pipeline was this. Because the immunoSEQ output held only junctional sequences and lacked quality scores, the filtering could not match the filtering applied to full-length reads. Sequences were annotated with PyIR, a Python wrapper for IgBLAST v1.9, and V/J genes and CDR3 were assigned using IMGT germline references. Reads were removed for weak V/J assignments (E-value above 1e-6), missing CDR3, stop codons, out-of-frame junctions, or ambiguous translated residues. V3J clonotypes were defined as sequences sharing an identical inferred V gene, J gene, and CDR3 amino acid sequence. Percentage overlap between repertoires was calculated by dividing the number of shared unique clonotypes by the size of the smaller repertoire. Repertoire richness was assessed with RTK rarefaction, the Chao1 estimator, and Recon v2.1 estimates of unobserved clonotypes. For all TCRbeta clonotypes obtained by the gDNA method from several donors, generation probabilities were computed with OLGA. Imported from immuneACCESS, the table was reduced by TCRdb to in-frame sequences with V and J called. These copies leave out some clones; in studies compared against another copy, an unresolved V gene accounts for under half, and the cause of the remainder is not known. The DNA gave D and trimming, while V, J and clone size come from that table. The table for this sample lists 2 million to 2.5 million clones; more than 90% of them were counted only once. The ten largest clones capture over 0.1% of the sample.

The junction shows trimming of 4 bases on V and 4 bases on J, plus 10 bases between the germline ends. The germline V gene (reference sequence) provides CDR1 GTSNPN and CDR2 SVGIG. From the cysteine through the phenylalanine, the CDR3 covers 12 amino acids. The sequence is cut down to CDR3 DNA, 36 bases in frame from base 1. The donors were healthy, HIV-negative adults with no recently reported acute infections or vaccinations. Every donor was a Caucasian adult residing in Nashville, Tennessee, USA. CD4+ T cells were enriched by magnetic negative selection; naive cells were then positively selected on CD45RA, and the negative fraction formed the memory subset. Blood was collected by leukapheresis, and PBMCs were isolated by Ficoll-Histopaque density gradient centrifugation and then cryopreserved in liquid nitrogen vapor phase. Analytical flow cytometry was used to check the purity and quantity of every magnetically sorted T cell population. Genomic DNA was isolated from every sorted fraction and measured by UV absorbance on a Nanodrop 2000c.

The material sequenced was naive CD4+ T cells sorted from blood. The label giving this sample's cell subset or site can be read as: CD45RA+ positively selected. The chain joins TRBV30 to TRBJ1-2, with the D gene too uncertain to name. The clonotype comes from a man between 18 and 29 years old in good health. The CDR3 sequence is CAWKLNLYGYTF. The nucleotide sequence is TGTGCCTGGAAACTGAACCTCTATGGCTACACCTTC. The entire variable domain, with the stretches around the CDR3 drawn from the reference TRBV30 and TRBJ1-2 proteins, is SQTIHQWPATLVQPVGSPLSLECTVEGTSNPNLYWYRQAAGRGLQLLFYSVGIGQISSEVPQNLSASRPQDRQFILSSKKLLLSDSGFYLCAWKLNLYGYTFGSGTRLTVV.